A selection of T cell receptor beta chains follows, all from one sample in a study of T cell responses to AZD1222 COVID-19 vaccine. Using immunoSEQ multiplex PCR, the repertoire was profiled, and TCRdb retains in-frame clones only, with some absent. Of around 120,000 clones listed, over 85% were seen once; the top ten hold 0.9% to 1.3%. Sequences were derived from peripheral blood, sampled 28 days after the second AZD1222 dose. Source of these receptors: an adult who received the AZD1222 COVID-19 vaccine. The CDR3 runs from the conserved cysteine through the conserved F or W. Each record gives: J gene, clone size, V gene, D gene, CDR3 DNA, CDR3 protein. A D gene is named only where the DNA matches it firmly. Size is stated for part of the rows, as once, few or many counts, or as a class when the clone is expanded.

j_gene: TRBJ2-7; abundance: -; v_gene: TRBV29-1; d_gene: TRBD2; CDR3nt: TGCAGCGTAGGAAGCGGGAACTACGAGCAGTACTTC; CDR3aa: CSVGSGNYEQYF
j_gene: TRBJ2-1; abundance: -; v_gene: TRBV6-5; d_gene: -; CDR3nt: TGTGCCAGCAGTTTCGGGACAATTTACAATGAGCAGTTCTTC; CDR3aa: CASSFGTIYNEQFF
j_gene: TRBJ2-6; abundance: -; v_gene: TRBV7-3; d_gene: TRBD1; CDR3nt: TGTGCCAGCAGCGCTGGACAGGGTCCCTCTGGGGCCAACGTCCTGACTTTC; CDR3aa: CASSAGQGPSGANVLTF
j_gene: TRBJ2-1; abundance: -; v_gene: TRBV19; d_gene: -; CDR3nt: TGTGCCACTACCCTTGGGGCCTACAATGAGCAGTTCTTC; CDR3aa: CATTLGAYNEQFF
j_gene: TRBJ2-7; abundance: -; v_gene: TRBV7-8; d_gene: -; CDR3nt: TGTGCCAGCAGCTTAGAAGACGGGCCCCCCTACGAGCAGTACTTC; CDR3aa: CASSLEDGPPYEQYF
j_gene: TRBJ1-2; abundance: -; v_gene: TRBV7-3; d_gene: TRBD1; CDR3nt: TGTGCCAGCAGCTCTCCACAGGGGAACGGCTACACCTTC; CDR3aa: CASSSPQGNGYTF
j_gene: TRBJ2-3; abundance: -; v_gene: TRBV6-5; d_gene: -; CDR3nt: TGTGCCAGTTCTCGAGGAGGGGGGACAGATACGCAGTATTTT; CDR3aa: CASSRGGGTDTQYF
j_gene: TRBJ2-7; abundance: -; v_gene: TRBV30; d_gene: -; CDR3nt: TGTGCCTGGAGTGTACAGGCGACACGAGGCCCTTACGAGCAGTACTTC; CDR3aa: CAWSVQATRGPYEQYF
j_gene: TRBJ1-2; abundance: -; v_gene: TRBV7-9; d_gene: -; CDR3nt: TGTGCCAGCAGCCCTCTTCAGGGCGCCCGGGGTGGCTACACCTTC; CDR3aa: CASSPLQGARGGYTF
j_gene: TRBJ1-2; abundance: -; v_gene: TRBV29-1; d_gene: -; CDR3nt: TGCAGCGTTGAAGGGGGATCCCTCTATGGCTACACCTTC; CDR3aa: CSVEGGSLYGYTF
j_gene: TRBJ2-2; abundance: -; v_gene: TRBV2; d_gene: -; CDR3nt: TGTGCCAGCGGCGGTATCACCGGGGAGCTGTTTTTT; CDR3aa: CASGGITGELFF
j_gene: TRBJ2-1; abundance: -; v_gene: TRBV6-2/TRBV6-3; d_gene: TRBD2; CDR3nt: TGTGCCAGCAGTGCCGGACTAGCGGGGTACAATGAGCAGTTCTTC; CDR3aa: CASSAGLAGYNEQFF
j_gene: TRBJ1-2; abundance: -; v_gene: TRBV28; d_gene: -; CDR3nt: TGTGCCAGCCAAAAGGGGGGGGACAACTATGGCTACACCTTC; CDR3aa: CASQKGGDNYGYTF
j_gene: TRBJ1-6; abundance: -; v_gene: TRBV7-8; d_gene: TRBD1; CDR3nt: TGTGCCAGCACCCCAGGACAGGGATTTTCACCCCTCCACTTT; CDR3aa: CASTPGQGFSPLHF
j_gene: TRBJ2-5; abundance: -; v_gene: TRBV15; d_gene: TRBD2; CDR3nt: TGTGCCACCAGCAGAGAACTAGCGGGGAGATACCAAGAGACCCAGTACTTC; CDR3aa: CATSRELAGRYQETQYF
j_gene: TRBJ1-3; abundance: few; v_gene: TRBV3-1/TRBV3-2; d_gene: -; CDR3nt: TGTGCCAGCAGCCTCGGCTCTGGAAACACCATATATTTT; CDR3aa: CASSLGSGNTIYF
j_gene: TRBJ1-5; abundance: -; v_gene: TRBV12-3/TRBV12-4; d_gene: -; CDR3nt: TGTGCCAGCAAGGTGGCATACAATCAGCCCCAGCATTTT; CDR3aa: CASKVAYNQPQHF
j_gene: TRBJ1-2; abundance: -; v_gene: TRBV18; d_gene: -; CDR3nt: TGTGCCAGCTCACAAACCGCAGTGGTACAGGGCGAGGACTACACCTTC; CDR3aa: CASSQTAVVQGEDYTF
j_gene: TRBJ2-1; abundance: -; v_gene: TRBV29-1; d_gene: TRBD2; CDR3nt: TGCAGCGTTGTGGTTGGTTCGGGGGGGTACAATGAGCAGTTCTTC; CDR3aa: CSVVVGSGGYNEQFF
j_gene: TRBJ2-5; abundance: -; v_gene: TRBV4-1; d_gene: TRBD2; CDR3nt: TGCGCCAGCAGCCCGCCCCTACTAGCGGGAGGAGAGACCCAGTACTTC; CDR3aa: CASSPPLLAGGETQYF
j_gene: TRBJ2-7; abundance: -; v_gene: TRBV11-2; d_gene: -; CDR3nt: TGTGCCAGCAGCTTAGATCGGCTGACCTACGAGCAGTACTTC; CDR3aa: CASSLDRLTYEQYF
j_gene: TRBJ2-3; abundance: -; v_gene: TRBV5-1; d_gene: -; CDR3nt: TGCGCCAGCAGCTTGGCCTTAAGAACAGATACGCAGTATTTT; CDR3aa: CASSLALRTDTQYF
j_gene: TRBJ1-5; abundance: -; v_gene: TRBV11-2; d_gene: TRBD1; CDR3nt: TGTGCCAGCAGCTTAGATAATCCACAGGGGGAGGATAGCAATCAGCCCCAGCATTTT; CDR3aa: CASSLDNPQGEDSNQPQHF
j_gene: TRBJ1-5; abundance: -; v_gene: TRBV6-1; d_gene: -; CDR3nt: TGTGCCAGCAGTTCCGCCCTCCCGGGGAATCAGCCCCAGCATTTT; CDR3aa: CASSSALPGNQPQHF
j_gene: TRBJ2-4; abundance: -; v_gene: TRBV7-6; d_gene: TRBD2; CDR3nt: TGTGCCAGCAGTATTGGGACTAGCGGGGTTCAGTACTTC; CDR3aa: CASSIGTSGVQYF
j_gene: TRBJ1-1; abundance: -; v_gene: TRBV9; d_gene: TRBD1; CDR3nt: TGTGCCAGCAGCGTACGGACAGGGGGAAACACTGAAGCTTTCTTT; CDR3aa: CASSVRTGGNTEAFF
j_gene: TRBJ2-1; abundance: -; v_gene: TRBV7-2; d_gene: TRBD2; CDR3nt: TGTGCCAGCAGCATTTTTGCGGGGGGCAATGAGCAGTTCTTC; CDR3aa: CASSIFAGGNEQFF
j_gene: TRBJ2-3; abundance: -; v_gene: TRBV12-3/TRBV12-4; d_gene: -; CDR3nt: TGTGCCAGCAGTTCCGGACTGTCAGATACGCAGTATTTT; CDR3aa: CASSSGLSDTQYF
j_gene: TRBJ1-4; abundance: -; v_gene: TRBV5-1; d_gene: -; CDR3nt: TGCGCCAGCAGCTTGGCCGCGACTACACCCAATGAAAAACTGTTTTTT; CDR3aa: CASSLAATTPNEKLFF
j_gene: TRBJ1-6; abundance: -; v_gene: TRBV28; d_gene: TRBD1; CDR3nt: TGTGCCAGCAGTGGTAGACAGGGTGGGACCTATAATTCACCCCTCCACTTT; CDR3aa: CASSGRQGGTYNSPLHF
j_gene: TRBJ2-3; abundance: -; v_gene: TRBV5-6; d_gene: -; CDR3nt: TGTGCCAGCAGCTTTCGGTCGGGGAATGCAGATACGCAGTATTTT; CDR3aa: CASSFRSGNADTQYF
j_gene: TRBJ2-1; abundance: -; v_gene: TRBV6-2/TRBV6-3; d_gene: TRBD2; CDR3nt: TGTGCCAGCAGTCAACTAGCGGGGGCGGGTGAGCAGTTCTTC; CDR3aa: CASSQLAGAGEQFF
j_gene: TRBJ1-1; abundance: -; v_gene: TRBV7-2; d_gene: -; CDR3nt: TGTGCCAGCGAGTCCCAGGGGAACACTGAAGCTTTCTTT; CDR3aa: CASESQGNTEAFF
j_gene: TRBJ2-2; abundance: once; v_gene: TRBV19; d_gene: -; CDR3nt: TGTGCCAGTGACGGGACCCAAAACACCGGGGAGCTGTTTTTT; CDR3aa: CASDGTQNTGELFF
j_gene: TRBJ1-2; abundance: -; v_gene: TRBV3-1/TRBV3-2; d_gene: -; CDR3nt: TGTGCCAGCAGCGCCAACCAGGGATTTGGCTACACCTTC; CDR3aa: CASSANQGFGYTF
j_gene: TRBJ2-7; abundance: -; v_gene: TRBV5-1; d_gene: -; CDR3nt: TGCGCCAGCAGCACCCAGCTCGGGGCCTACGAGCAGTACTTC; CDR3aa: CASSTQLGAYEQYF
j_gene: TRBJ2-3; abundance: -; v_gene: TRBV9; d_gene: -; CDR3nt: TGTGCCAGCAGCGTAGTTACGGAGGCGCAGTATTTT; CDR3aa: CASSVVTEAQYF
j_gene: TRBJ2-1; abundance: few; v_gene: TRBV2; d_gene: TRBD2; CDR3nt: TGTGCCAGCAGTGCCGGGACTAGCGAGTACAATGAGCAGTTCTTC; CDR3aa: CASSAGTSEYNEQFF
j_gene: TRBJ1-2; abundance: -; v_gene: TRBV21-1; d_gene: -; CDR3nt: TGTGCCAGCAGCAAGCGAGGGAAGGACTATGGCTACACCTTC; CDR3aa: CASSKRGKDYGYTF
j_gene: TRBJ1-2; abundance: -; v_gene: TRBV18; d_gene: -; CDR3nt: TGTGCCAGCTCACCACAGGCAGGCTCCTATGGCTACACCTTC; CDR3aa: CASSPQAGSYGYTF
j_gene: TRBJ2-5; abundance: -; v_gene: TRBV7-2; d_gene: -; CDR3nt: TGTGCCAGCAGCTTACGGTCAGGTGAGACCCAGTACTTC; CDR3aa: CASSLRSGETQYF
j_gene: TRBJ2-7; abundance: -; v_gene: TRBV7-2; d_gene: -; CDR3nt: TGTGCCAGCAGCTCCACGACAGGTCCAAACTACGAGCAGTACTTC; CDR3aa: CASSSTTGPNYEQYF
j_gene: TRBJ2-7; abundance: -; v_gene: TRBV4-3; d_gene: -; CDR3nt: TGCGCCAGCAGCCAAAGGACCCACTCCTACGAGCAGTACTTC; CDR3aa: CASSQRTHSYEQYF
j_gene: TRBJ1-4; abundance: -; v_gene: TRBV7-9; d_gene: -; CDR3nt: TGTGCCAGCAGCTTCCATACCGGGGGCAGTGAAAAACTGTTTTTT; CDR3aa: CASSFHTGGSEKLFF
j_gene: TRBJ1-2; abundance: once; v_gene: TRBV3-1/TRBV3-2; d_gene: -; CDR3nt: TGTGCCAGCAGCCCGGGGGGCGGCGGTGGTGGCTACACCTTC; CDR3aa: CASSPGGGGGGYTF
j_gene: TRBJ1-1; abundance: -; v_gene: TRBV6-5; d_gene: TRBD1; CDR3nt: TGTGCCAGCACCACCGACAGGGTAGGCACTGAAGCTTTCTTT; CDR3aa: CASTTDRVGTEAFF
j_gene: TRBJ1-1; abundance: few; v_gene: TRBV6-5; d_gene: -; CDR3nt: TGTGCCAGCAGTTACTCCCTTAGGGGGAACACTGAAGCTTTCTTT; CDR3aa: CASSYSLRGNTEAFF
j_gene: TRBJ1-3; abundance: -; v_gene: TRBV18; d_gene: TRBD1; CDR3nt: TGTGCCAGCTCACCCCTTAACAGACAGGGGGCCTCCTCTGGAAACACCATATATTTT; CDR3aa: CASSPLNRQGASSGNTIYF
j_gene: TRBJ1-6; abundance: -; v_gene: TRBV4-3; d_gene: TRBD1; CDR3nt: TGCGCCAGCAGCCAAGCGACAGGGATTTCACCCCTCCACTTT; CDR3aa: CASSQATGISPLHF
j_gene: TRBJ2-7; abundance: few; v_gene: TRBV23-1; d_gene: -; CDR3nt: TGCGCCAGCAGTCGTCTTTGTTACGAGCAGTACTTC; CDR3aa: CASSRLCYEQYF
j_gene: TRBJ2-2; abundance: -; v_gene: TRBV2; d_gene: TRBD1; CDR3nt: TGTGCCAGCAGTGAAGCCCCGACAGGGGGGGAGCTGTTTTTT; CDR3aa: CASSEAPTGGELFF
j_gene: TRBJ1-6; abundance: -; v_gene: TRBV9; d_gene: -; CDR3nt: TGTGCCAGCAGCCCTACCGGGGGGCGCGGGTCACCCCTCCACTTT; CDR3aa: CASSPTGGRGSPLHF
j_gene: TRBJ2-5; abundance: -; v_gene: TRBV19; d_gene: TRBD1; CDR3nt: TGTGCCAGTAGTATAGGGACAGGCCAAGAGACCCAGTACTTC; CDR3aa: CASSIGTGQETQYF
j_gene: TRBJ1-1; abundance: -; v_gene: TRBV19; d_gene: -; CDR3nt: TGTGCCAGTAGTGGAGGATCTTTAATGAACACTGAAGCTTTCTTT; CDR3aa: CASSGGSLMNTEAFF